The clone carrying this T cell receptor beta chain was seen a few times. The entry originates in a study of response to subunit inactivated influenza vaccine. J lost 2 bases, V lost 7 bases, and 6 bases had no gene match. The V gene's germline CDR1 is KGHDR and CDR2 SFDVKD. This CDR3 has 16 amino acids. TCRdb passed the RT-PCR reads through MiXCR, listing each CDR3 protein once. The data hold more than 400,000 distinct CDR3 sequences, with approximately 7.2% observed a single time. This receptor was taken from a man aged 50-75 years who received an inactivated influenza vaccine. The material was PBMCs from blood, obtained less than 30 months after vaccination. V and J are TRBV24-1 and TRBJ2-5; TRBD2 aligns across 13 bases. The CDR3 is CATSSTGLAGQETQYF. The CDR3 DNA reads as TGTGCCACCAGCAGTACGGGACTAGCGGGACAAGAGACCCAGTACTTC.